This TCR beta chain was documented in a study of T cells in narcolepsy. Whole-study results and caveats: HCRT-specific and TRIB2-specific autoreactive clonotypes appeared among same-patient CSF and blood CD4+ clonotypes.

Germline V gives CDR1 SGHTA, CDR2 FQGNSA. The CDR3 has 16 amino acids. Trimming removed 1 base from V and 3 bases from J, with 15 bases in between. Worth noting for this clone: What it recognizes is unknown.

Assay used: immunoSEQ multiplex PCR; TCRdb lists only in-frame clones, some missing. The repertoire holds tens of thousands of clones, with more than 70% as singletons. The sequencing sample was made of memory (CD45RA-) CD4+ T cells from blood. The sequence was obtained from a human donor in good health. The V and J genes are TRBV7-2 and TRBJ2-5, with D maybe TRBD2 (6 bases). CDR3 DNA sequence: TGTGCCAGCAGCTTAGATCTCCGGGGGAACGAAGAGACCCAGTACTTC. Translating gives CASSLDLRGNEETQYF.